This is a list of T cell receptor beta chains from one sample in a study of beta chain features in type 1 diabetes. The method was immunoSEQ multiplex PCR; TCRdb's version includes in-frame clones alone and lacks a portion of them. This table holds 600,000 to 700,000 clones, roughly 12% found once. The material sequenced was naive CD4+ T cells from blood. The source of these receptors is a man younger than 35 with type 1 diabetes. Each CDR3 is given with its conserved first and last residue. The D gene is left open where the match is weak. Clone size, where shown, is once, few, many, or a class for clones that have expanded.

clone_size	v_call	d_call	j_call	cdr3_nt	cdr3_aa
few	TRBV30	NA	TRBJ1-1	TGTGCCTGGAGTGGGGGCGGGATGCTGGCTTTCTTT	CAWSGGGMLAFF
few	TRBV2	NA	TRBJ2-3	TGTGCCAGCAGTGAGGTGGTGGGCACAGATACGCAGTATTTT	CASSEVVGTDTQYF
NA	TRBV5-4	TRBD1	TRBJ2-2	TGTGCCAGCAGCCAACAGGGGTGGGCGGCCGGGGAGCTGTTTTTT	CASSQQGWAAGELFF
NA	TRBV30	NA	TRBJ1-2	TGTGCCTGGAGTGTACAAGGGCCCGCTGGCTACACCTTC	CAWSVQGPAGYTF
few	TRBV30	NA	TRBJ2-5	TGTGCCTGGGGGCAGGGAGAGACCCAGTACTTC	CAWGQGETQYF
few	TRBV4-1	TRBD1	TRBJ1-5	TGCGCCAGCAGCCAAGAGGGGACAGCTAGCAATCAGCCCCAGCATTTT	CASSQEGTASNQPQHF
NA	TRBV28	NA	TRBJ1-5	TGTGCCAGCAGTCCCTCAGGATATCAGCCCCAGCATTTT	CASSPSGYQPQHF
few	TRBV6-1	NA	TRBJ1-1	TGTGCCAGCAGTGCAAACAGGAACACTGAAGCTTTCTTT	CASSANRNTEAFF
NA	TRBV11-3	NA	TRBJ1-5	TGTGCCAGCAGCACAGATCAGCCCCAGCATTTT	CASSTDQPQHF
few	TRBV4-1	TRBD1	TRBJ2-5	TGCGCCAGCAGCCACCCGGACAGGGAAGAGACCCAGTACTTC	CASSHPDREETQYF
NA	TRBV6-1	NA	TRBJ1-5	TGTGCCAGCAGTGAAGCGGTAGCTTACAGCAATCAGCCCCAGCATTTT	CASSEAVAYSNQPQHF
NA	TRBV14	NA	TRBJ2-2	TGTGCCAGCAGCCAAAAAAACAGCCTCACCGGGGAGCTGTTTTTT	CASSQKNSLTGELFF
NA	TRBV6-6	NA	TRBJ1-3	TGTGCCAGCACCGGGACAACCTCTGGAAACACCATATATTTT	CASTGTTSGNTIYF
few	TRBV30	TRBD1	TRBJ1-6	TGTGCCTGGAGACGTCCCGGGACAGGGGATTCACCCCTCCACTTT	CAWRRPGTGDSPLHF
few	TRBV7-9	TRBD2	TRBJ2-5	TGTGCCAGCAATAGGGGGACTAGCGGAAAAGAGACCCAGTACTTC	CASNRGTSGKETQYF
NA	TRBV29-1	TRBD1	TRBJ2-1	TGCAGCGCCGGGGGACAGGGGGCATACAATGAGCAGTTCTTC	CSAGGQGAYNEQFF
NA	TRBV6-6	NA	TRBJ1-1	TGTGCCAGCAGTTACCCCAGTGGGGGGTTGGGCACTGAAGCTTTCTTT	CASSYPSGGLGTEAFF